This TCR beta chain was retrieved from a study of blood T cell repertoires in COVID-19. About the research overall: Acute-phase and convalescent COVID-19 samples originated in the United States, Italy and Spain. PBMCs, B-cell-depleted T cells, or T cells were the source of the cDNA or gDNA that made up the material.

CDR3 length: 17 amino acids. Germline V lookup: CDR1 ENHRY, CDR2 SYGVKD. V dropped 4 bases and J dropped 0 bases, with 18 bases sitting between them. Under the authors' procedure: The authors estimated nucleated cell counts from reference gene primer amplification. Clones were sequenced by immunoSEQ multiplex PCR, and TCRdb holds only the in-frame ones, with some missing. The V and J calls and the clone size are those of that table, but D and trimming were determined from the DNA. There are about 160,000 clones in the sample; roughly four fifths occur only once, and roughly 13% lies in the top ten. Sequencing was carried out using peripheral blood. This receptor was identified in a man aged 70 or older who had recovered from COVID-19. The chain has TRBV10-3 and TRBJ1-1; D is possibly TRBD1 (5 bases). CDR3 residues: CAISGREGRELNTEAFF. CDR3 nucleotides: TGTGCCATCAGTGGTCGGGAGGGCAGGGAATTGAACACTGAAGCTTTCTTT.